The source of this T cell receptor beta chain is a study of T cell changes during pregnancy in multiple sclerosis. The CDR3 contains 15 residues. V dropped 2 bases and J dropped 4; count of bases not matched to a gene: 6. CDR1 is MNHEY, CDR2 SMNVEV, per germline (reference sequence). The repertoire was sequenced with immunoSEQ multiplex PCR; TCRdb's copy has only in-frame clones and lacks some. The table records roughly 48,000 clones, just under 95% of them present only once. The starting material was CD8+ T cells from peripheral blood mononuclear cells, obtained in the first trimester of pregnancy. The TCR originated in a female donor with multiple sclerosis, enrolled in a pregnancy study. V and J are TRBV27 and TRBJ1-2, with 8 bases identical to TRBD1. This CDR3 is CASSLTRGQFYGYTF. The CDR3 region has the DNA TGTGCCAGCAGTTTAACCAGGGGGCAGTTCTATGGCTACACCTTC.